This is a list of T cell receptor beta chains from one sample in a study of T cell responses to AZD1222 COVID-19 vaccine. TCRdb's table, derived via immunoSEQ multiplex PCR, lists solely in-frame clones and lacks some. The table has some 130,000 clones, roughly 89% seen once. The sequenced sample was peripheral blood, obtained on day 0 of AZD1222 vaccination. Source of these receptors: an adult in good health. Both conserved end residues are part of each CDR3. The D gene is left open where the match is weak. Some rows have no size entry. The others give once, few or many, or a class for an expanded clone.

clone_size	v_call	j_call	d_call	cdr3_aa	cdr3_nt
-	TRBV25-1	TRBJ2-5	TRBD1	CASSESRTGVWQTQYF	TGTGCCAGCAGTGAAAGCAGGACAGGGGTCTGGCAGACCCAGTACTTC
-	TRBV29-1	TRBJ1-1	-	CSVALVNQNTEAFF	TGCAGCGTTGCGCTGGTCAACCAGAACACTGAAGCTTTCTTT
-	TRBV2	TRBJ1-6	-	CASSEARRNNSPLHF	TGTGCCAGCAGTGAAGCGCGCCGGAATAATTCACCCCTCCACTTT
-	TRBV6-1	TRBJ1-1	-	CASSEAKRSVNTEAFF	TGTGCCAGCAGTGAAGCCAAAAGGTCAGTGAACACTGAAGCTTTCTTT
-	TRBV7-9	TRBJ1-3	-	CASSPTFEGFFFGNTIYF	TGTGCCAGCAGCCCCACATTCGAGGGGTTCTTCTTTGGAAACACCATATATTTT
-	TRBV7-2	TRBJ1-2	-	CASSYGRNYGYTF	TGTGCCAGCAGCTACGGACGGAACTATGGCTACACCTTC
-	TRBV10-2	TRBJ1-1	TRBD1	CASTWDRLNTEAFF	TGCGCCAGCACCTGGGACAGATTGAACACTGAAGCTTTCTTT
-	TRBV7-2	TRBJ1-5	-	CASSSGLYSNQPQHF	TGTGCCAGCAGCTCGGGACTATATAGCAATCAGCCCCAGCATTTT
-	TRBV4-3	TRBJ2-7	-	CASSQELGKYEQYF	TGCGCCAGCAGCCAAGAATTGGGGAAGTACGAGCAGTACTTC
-	TRBV2	TRBJ2-7	TRBD1	CASIRQGYEQYF	TGTGCCAGCATTCGACAGGGCTACGAGCAGTACTTC
once	TRBV6-6	TRBJ1-1	TRBD1	CASSYSTQGGGTEAFF	TGTGCCAGCAGTTACTCAACCCAGGGGGGGGGAACTGAAGCTTTCTTT
-	TRBV10-2	TRBJ2-3	-	CASSEEGADTQYF	TGCGCCAGCAGTGAGGAGGGCGCAGATACGCAGTATTTT
-	TRBV6-5	TRBJ1-1	-	CASAQMALPNTEAFF	TGTGCCAGCGCTCAAATGGCCCTGCCGAACACTGAAGCTTTCTTT
-	TRBV4-3	TRBJ1-2	TRBD1	CASSQDPPGQGTNYGYTF	TGCGCCAGCAGCCAAGACCCCCCGGGACAGGGAACTAACTATGGCTACACCTTC
once	TRBV7-6	TRBJ1-1	-	CASSEYRDTEAFF	TGTGCCAGCAGCGAATACAGGGACACTGAAGCTTTCTTT
once	TRBV6-5	TRBJ2-5	TRBD2	CASSSSGVQETQYF	TGTGCCAGCAGTTCTAGCGGGGTCCAAGAGACCCAGTACTTC
-	TRBV7-9	TRBJ1-2	TRBD1	CASSFPGQGGGGYTF	TGTGCCAGCAGCTTCCCGGGACAGGGGGGAGGTGGCTACACCTTC
-	TRBV3-1/TRBV3-2	TRBJ1-2	-	CASSQDWGIGDGYTF	TGTGCCAGCAGCCAAGATTGGGGTATCGGGGATGGCTACACCTTC
-	TRBV6-2/TRBV6-3	TRBJ2-3	-	CASSLTAGTPSTDTQYF	TGTGCCAGCAGTCTCACGGCCGGGACTCCGAGCACAGATACGCAGTATTTT
-	TRBV21-1	TRBJ1-1	-	CATFKWLPAFF	TGTGCCACCTTTAAATGGCTTCCAGCTTTCTTT
-	TRBV20-1	TRBJ1-2	-	CSAQDRYGYTF	TGCAGTGCCCAAGACAGGTATGGCTACACCTTC
-	TRBV13	TRBJ2-1	TRBD2	CASITRGGYNEQFF	TGTGCCAGCATCACGCGGGGGGGCTACAATGAGCAGTTCTTC
-	TRBV2	TRBJ1-3	-	CASSETGNTIYF	TGTGCCAGCAGTGAAACAGGAAACACCATATATTTT
-	TRBV5-4	TRBJ2-7	-	CASSLVQGVTEEQYF	TGTGCCAGCAGCTTGGTTCAGGGCGTGACGGAAGAGCAGTACTTC
-	TRBV25-1	TRBJ2-7	-	CASRLGFYEQYF	TGTGCCAGCAGGTTGGGGTTCTACGAGCAGTACTTC
-	TRBV20-1	TRBJ2-3	TRBD2	CSGLAGDTQYF	TGCAGTGGGCTAGCGGGCGATACGCAGTATTTT